Each of the 8 T cell receptor beta chains below was sequenced from the same sample in a study of T cell changes during pregnancy in multiple sclerosis. Assay used: immunoSEQ multiplex PCR; TCRdb lists only in-frame clones, some missing. The sample includes 50,000 or so clones, about nine tenths of them seen just once. The sample here was CD4+ T cells from peripheral blood mononuclear cells, taken after pregnancy. The receptor source for this set is a female donor with multiple sclerosis, enrolled in a pregnancy study.

V usage is TRBV19 and J usage is TRBJ2-1, with TRBD2 matching over 8 bases. The CDR3 sequence is 14 residues long. Trimming took 4 bases from V and 6 from J; bases not matched to a gene: 5. Germline V gene sequence: CDR1 LNHDA, CDR2 SQIVND (reference sequence). The CDR3 reads CASSRSGRANEQFF. The CDR3 bases are TGTGCCAGTAGTAGGAGCGGGAGAGCCAATGAGCAGTTCTTC.

The rearrangement joins TRBV7-2 to TRBJ2-1; 11 bases agree with TRBD2. Germline CDR1 and CDR2: SGHTA and FQGNSA. The CDR3 has 15 amino acids. The V gene end was trimmed by 6 bases and the J gene end by 14 bases; junction bases not matched to a gene: 15. CDR3: CASRSTSLAGVKKFF. Here the CDR3 DNA reads TGTGCCAGCAGATCCACCTCACTAGCGGGAGTAAAAAAGTTCTTC.

J is TRBJ1-5 and V is TRBV28; tentatively, D is TRBD1 (5 bases). The germline gives CDR1 MDHEN, CDR2 SYDVKM. The CDR3 is 16 residues long. Trimming pared 3 bases from V and 5 bases from J, leaving 17 bases between. The CDR3 DNA is TGTGCCAGCAGTTTCATCCTCGGCGGGGGACATCAGCCCCAGCATTTT. This encodes CASSFILGGGHQPQHF.

The V gene is TRBV19, the J gene TRBJ2-7, with 7 nucleotides matching TRBD1. This CDR3 is 13 amino acids long. The V and J ends lost 4 bases and 3 bases, in that order; junction bases with no gene match: 3. Germline values: CDR1 LNHDA, CDR2 SQIVND (reference sequence). The CDR3 here is CASSTGQNYEQYF. The CDR3 DNA reads TGTGCCAGTAGTACGGGACAGAACTACGAGCAGTACTTC.

V gene TRBV28 combines with J gene TRBJ2-3; 7 nucleotides line up with TRBD2. CDR3 length: 15 residues. The germline CDR1 and CDR2 sequences are MDHEN and SYDVKM. V lost 6 bases to trimming and J lost 7 bases; unmatched junction nucleotides: 13. This CDR3 reads CASSLRDYPHNTQYF. The DNA of the CDR3 is TGTGCCAGCAGCCTCCGGGACTACCCTCACAATACGCAGTATTTT. Using reference TRBV28 and TRBJ2-3 for the parts outside the CDR3, the full variable domain is DVKVTQSSRYLVKRTGEKVFLECVQDMDHENMFWYRQDPGLGLRLIYFSYDVKMKEKGDIPEGYSVSREKKERFSLILESASTNQTSMYLCASSLRDYPHNTQYFGPGTRLTVL.

The rearrangement joins TRBV6-1 to TRBJ2-7, with D tentatively TRBD1 (6 bases). CDR1 is MNHNS, CDR2 SASEGT, per germline. V was trimmed by 8 bases and J by 4 bases, leaving 12 bases between them. This CDR3 comprises 12 residues. The CDR3 protein is CASRGQPYEQYF. In DNA, the CDR3 is TGTGCCAGCCGTGGACAGCCGTACGAGCAGTACTTC.

V usage is TRBV11-2 and J usage is TRBJ2-2; TRBD2 aligns across 12 bases. There are 18 residues in the CDR3. Germline V CDR1 and CDR2: SGHAT, FQNNGV. J was trimmed by 6 bases and V by 7 bases; bases with no gene match: 15. CDR3 sequence (DNA): TGTGCCAGCACTTCGAACGGGCTAGCGGGAGGGCCCGCCGGGGAGCTGTTTTTT. Its protein is CASTSNGLAGGPAGELFF.

The V call is TRBV4-1, the J call TRBJ2-5; D is unclear. This CDR3 spans 14 amino acids. Germline V lookup: CDR1 MGHRA, CDR2 YSYEKL. V was shortened by 3 bases and J by 3 bases, with 11 bases between the two germline ends. The CDR3 is CASSQRIIEETQYF. The CDR3 DNA reads as TGCGCCAGCAGCCAGCGTATTATCGAAGAGACCCAGTACTTC.